A single T cell receptor beta chain is shown here with its context. The method was immunoSEQ multiplex PCR; TCRdb's version includes in-frame clones alone and lacks a portion of them. This sample has 95,000 to 150,000 clones, with approximately 85% found just once. These data originate in a study of blood T cell repertoires in COVID-19. It was during active infection that Seattle patients were enrolled and then longitudinally followed. Trimming stripped 4 bases from V and 6 bases from J, with 12 bases between. CDR3 size: 13 residues. The germline CDR1 and CDR2 sequences are SGHTA and FQGNSA. The V and J genes are TRBV7-2 and TRBJ1-2, with no clear D. This receptor was taken from a woman aged 80 or over with COVID-19, enrolled during active disease. The sequencing input was peripheral blood. The CDR3 region has the DNA TGTGCCAGCAGCTCAGATTGGGGAGATGGCTACACCTTC. Its protein product is CASSSDWGDGYTF.